The 30 T cell receptor beta chains in this list originate from one sample, sequenced in a study of type 1 regulatory T cells. TCRdb reprocessed the reads via MiXCR and lists one record per CDR3 protein. The sample holds around 88,000 distinct CDR3 sequences, about a third seen once. Sequencing input: CD4+ T cells, either the whole sample or a sorted fraction (not recorded which). The receptors originated from a human donor in good health.

CDR3 coding DNA: TGCAGTGTGTTGGCCCGGAGCTTTGGCTACACCTTC. Translating it yields CSVLARSFGYTF. The V and J genes are TRBV20-1 and TRBJ1-2, with D unresolved. Trimming pared 7 bases from V and 7 bases from J, leaving 16 bases between. The CDR3 has 12 residues. Germline V gives CDR1 DFQATT, CDR2 SNEGSKA (reference sequence).

This clonotype occurred a few times. The genes are TRBV10-3 and TRBJ1-2; D is uncertain. Looked up from germline, CDR1 is ENHRY and CDR2 is SYGVKD. Trimming left V 0 bases short and J 4 bases short, with 3 bases between. This CDR3 contains 12 residues. The CDR3 sequence: CAISESTYGYTF. CDR3 DNA: TGTGCCATCAGTGAGTCTACCTATGGCTACACCTTC.

On this clonotype: The conserved phenylalanine or tryptophan is not found at the CDR3 terminus, so this likely reflects a read error. The rearrangement joins TRBV20-1 to TRBJ1-2; no reliable D call. Germline V gene lookup returns CDR1 DFQATT and CDR2 SNEGSKA (reference sequence). V was cut by 6 bases and J by 8 bases, with 13 bases left in between. The CDR3 length is 11 residues. DNA of the CDR3: TGCAGTGCGCCGCTGCGAAAGGGCTACACCCTC. Translated, it gives CSAPLRKGYTL.

This clonotype has just a few counts. The chain has TRBV7-2 and TRBJ1-5, with D perhaps matching TRBD1 (5 bases). Germline lookup yields CDR1 SGHTA and CDR2 FQGNSA. The CDR3 is 17 residues long. The V end was cut by 4 bases, the J end by 2 bases, with 18 bases between. CDR3 loop: CASSSPRGDVGNQPQHF. The CDR3 DNA is TGTGCCAGCAGCTCCCCACGGGGGGACGTGGGCAATCAGCCCCAGCATTTT.

V usage is TRBV20-1 and J usage is TRBJ1-1, with 8 positions matching TRBD1. Germline trimming cut 3 bases from V and 6 bases from J; bases unmatched to any gene: 9. CDR1 is DFQATT, CDR2 SNEGSKA, per germline (reference sequence). The CDR3 covers 14 residues. CDR3 coding DNA: TGCAGTGCTAGGGGAGGAGGGACAGGCGCTGAAGCTTTCTTT. Translation gives CSARGGGTGAEAFF.

This clonotype was counted only a few times. Written as DNA, the CDR3 is TGTGCCAGCAGCTTAGCAGGGTCCGGGGAGCTGTTTTTT. This sequence encodes CASSLAGSGELFF. The chain has TRBV7-2 and TRBJ2-2; D remains ambiguous. V lost 0 bases, J lost 6 bases, and 5 bases lay in between. Germline lookup yields CDR1 SGHTA and CDR2 FQGNSA. The CDR3 totals 13 residues.

The chain is built from TRBV6-2 or TRBV6-3 and TRBJ2-1; 11 bases fit TRBD2. The V gene end was trimmed by 7 bases and the J gene end by 2 bases; junction bases not matched to a gene: 4. The CDR3 is 15 amino acids. CDR1 MNHEY and CDR2 SVGEGT come from the germline V gene. The CDR3 loop reads CASTRLAGTYNEQFF. The CDR3 nucleotides are TGTGCCAGCACCCGACTAGCGGGGACCTACAATGAGCAGTTCTTC.

The chain recombines TRBV20-1 with TRBJ2-7; possible D gene TRBD2, 5 bases. The germline CDR1 and CDR2 sequences are DFQATT and SNEGSKA (reference sequence). Trimming pared 5 bases from V and 3 bases from J, leaving 23 bases between. The CDR3 sequence is 16 residues long. The CDR3 here is CSAARPFAAANYEQYF. In DNA form, the CDR3 reads TGCAGTGCTGCCCGTCCCTTTGCAGCGGCCAACTACGAGCAGTACTTC.

The genes are TRBV5-1 and TRBJ2-7; possible D gene TRBD1, 5 bases. With 4 bases removed from V and 2 bases from J, the gap between germline ends came to 16 bases. Germline V gene data show CDR1 as SGHRS and CDR2 as YFSETQ. The CDR3 runs to 15 residues. CDR3 sequence (DNA): TGCGCCAGCAGCCGTGAGACAGTTGAGCCCTACGAGCAGTACTTC. As protein: CASSRETVEPYEQYF.

This sequence joins TRBV3-1 and TRBJ1-1; maybe TRBD1 (5 bases). Trimming left V 0 bases short and J 3 bases short, with 8 bases between. The germline CDR1 and CDR2 sequences are LGHDT and YNNKEL (reference sequence). CDR3 length: 14 residues. Here the CDR3 DNA reads TGTGCCAGCAGCCAAGATAGGGGAGACACTGAAGCTTTCTTT. Protein: CASSQDRGDTEAFF.

This clonotype was detected only a few times. V gene TRBV7-9 combines with J gene TRBJ2-3; D tentatively reads TRBD1 or TRBD2 (5 bases each). Germline V CDR1 and CDR2: SEHNR, FQNEAQ (reference sequence). Trimming removed 6 bases from V and 2 bases from J, with 15 bases in between. This CDR3 region has 15 residues. CDR3 sequence (DNA): TGTGCCAGCAGTTCGGGGTGGGGCGACACAGATACGCAGTATTTT. This translates into CASSSGWGDTDTQYF.

V and J are TRBV2 and TRBJ2-1, with TRBD2 identical over 12 bases. The CDR3 is made up of 16 amino acids. Germline loops: CDR1 SNHLY, CDR2 FYNNEI. V lost 5 bases, J lost 2 bases, and 4 bases stayed unmatched. For the CDR3, the DNA is TGTGCCAGCAGTAGGACTAGCGGGAACCCCTACAATGAGCAGTTCTTC. The encoded protein is CASSRTSGNPYNEQFF.

The chain uses TRBV7-8 and TRBJ2-7, with a tentative D call TRBD1 (6 bases). Trimming removed 5 bases at V and 1 base at J, with 9 bases between. The CDR3 consists of 13 residues. Germline-derived CDR1 and CDR2 are SGHVS and FQNEAQ. Here the CDR3 reads CASSPDRSYEQYF. In DNA, the CDR3 is TGTGCCAGCAGCCCTGACAGGTCCTACGAGCAGTACTTC.

The chain carries TRBV7-9 and TRBJ1-2; possibly TRBD1 for D (6 bases). Germline lookup yields CDR1 SEHNR and CDR2 FQNEAQ (reference sequence). This CDR3 has 15 amino acids. The germline V and J ends were trimmed by 1 base and 2 bases, with 11 bases remaining between them. The CDR3, as DNA: TGTGCCAGCAGCTTAGGAGGGGGGCCAAACTATGGCTACACCTTC. Its translation is CASSLGGGPNYGYTF.

This clonotype was seen a few times. This chain links TRBV29-1 with TRBJ2-1; 7 positions agree with TRBD2. CDR1 and CDR2 (germline): SQVTM, ANQGSEA. The CDR3 covers 14 residues. Losses at the gene ends were 7 bases for V and 12 bases for J; bases not matched to a gene: 18. The CDR3 DNA is TGCAGCGCTGCTAGAACCGGAACGGGAGGAGGGCAGTTCTTC. It yields the protein CSAARTGTGGGQFF.

This chain connects TRBV5-1 to TRBJ1-2; 7 positions agree with TRBD1. The V gene's germline CDR1 is SGHRS and CDR2 YFSETQ. There are 12 residues in the CDR3. J lost 6 bases, V lost 3 bases, and 2 bases had no gene match. CDR3 nucleotide sequence: TGCGCCAGCAGCTCGCAGGGGGATGGCTACACCTTC. Translated: CASSSQGDGYTF.

This clonotype was counted only a few times. The chain couples TRBV7-7 to TRBJ2-1; possibly TRBD2 for D (6 bases). The CDR3 totals 15 residues. V lost 5 bases and J lost 8, with 19 bases in between. CDR1 and CDR2 (germline): SSHAT, FNYEAQ (reference sequence). The CDR3 loop reads CASSLGGHSGDEQFF. In DNA form, the CDR3 reads TGTGCCAGCAGCCTCGGCGGTCATAGCGGCGATGAGCAGTTCTTC.

On this clonotype: One junction end does not reproduce the germline sequence, and a read error may be involved. This sequence joins TRBV12-3 or TRBV12-4 and TRBJ2-2; 7 bases match TRBD2. The CDR3 consists of 14 residues. The CDR3 sequence: CASSLAGFPGGLFF. CDR3 nucleotide sequence: TGTGCCAGCAGTTTAGCGGGGTTCCCGGGGGGGCTGTTTTTT.

This clonotype has only a few counts. The chain employs TRBV29-1 and TRBJ1-4, with no clear D. The germline V gene encodes CDR1 SQVTM and CDR2 ANQGSEA. Trimming cost V 6 bases and J 8 bases, with 13 bases left between them. The CDR3 length is 12 residues. CDR3 protein: CSVRAGGEKLFF. The CDR3 DNA is TGCAGCGTGCGAGCAGGAGGAGAAAAACTGTTTTTT.

DNA for the CDR3: TGTGCCACCAGTGATTTGGATCCGGGACCGCAGTTCTTC. Its translation is CATSDLDPGPQFF. The gene calls are TRBV24-1 and TRBJ2-1; D assignment may be TRBD1 or TRBD2 (5 bases each). The V end lost 0 bases, the J end lost 12 bases, and 11 bases lay between the germline ends. The CDR3 has 13 amino acids. Germline CDR1 is KGHDR and CDR2 is SFDVKD.

About this clonotype itself: The junction shows a germline mismatch at one end, possibly a read error. V and J are TRBV6-5 and TRBJ1-6, with D tentatively TRBD1 (6 bases). The length of the CDR3 is 14 residues. The germline V gene encodes CDR1 MNHEY and CDR2 SVGAGI. The CDR3 coding sequence is TGTGCCCGCAGTCCCGGGGGGCAGAATTCACCCCTCCACTTT. Translating it yields CARSPGGQNSPLHF.

About this clonotype itself: Sequence at one end of the junction differs from germline and may be a read error. This chain joins TRBV3-1 and TRBJ1-1; D call uncertain. Germline V lookup: CDR1 LGHDT, CDR2 YNNKEL (reference sequence). This CDR3 region has 13 residues. The CDR3 here is CARSHTENTEAFF. CDR3 sequence (DNA): TGTGCCAGGAGCCATACGGAGAACACTGAAGCTTTCTTT.

This sequence joins TRBV6-5 and TRBJ2-3; D remains unclear. In germline, CDR1 is MNHEY, CDR2 SVGAGI. The length of the CDR3 is 11 residues. Trimming cost V 7 bases and J 6 bases, with 8 bases left between them. As DNA, the CDR3 is TGTGCCAGCATACAAGCGGATACGCAGTATTTT. It codes for CASIQADTQYF.

The rearrangement uses TRBV28 and TRBJ2-7, with D possibly being TRBD1 (5 bases). The CDR3 is 13 amino acids. From germline, CDR1 is MDHEN and CDR2 SYDVKM. V was trimmed by 5 bases and J by 6 bases, leaving 14 bases between them. The CDR3 protein is CASSRTLSSEQYF. DNA of the CDR3: TGTGCCAGCAGTCGGACACTCTCGTCCGAGCAGTACTTC.

The V gene is TRBV5-4, the J gene TRBJ2-6; 15 bases fit TRBD2. Germline V CDR1 and CDR2: SGHNT, YYREEE (reference sequence). The CDR3 sequence is 21 residues long. V was pared by 1 base and J by 1 base, with 9 bases of the junction left unmatched. The CDR3 sequence: CASSLFGTSGRSVSGANVLTF. DNA for the CDR3: TGTGCCAGCAGCTTGTTTGGGACTAGCGGGAGGAGCGTTTCTGGGGCCAACGTCCTGACTTTC. Combining the CDR3 with reference TRBV5-4 and TRBJ2-6 gives the whole variable domain ETGVTQSPTHLIKTRGQQVTLRCSSQSGHNTVSWYQQALGQGPQFIFQYYREEENGRGNFPPRFSGLQFPNYSSELNVNALELDDSALYLCASSLFGTSGRSVSGANVLTFGAGSRLTVL.

This chain links TRBV7-8 with TRBJ2-3; D unclear. CDR1 and CDR2 (germline): SGHVS, FQNEAQ. V was cut by 1 base and J by 0 bases, with 8 bases left in between. The CDR3 length is 15 residues. The chain's CDR3 is CASSLGGFSTDTQYF. DNA for the CDR3: TGTGCCAGCAGCTTAGGGGGTTTTAGCACAGATACGCAGTATTTT.

This chain joins TRBV5-4 and TRBJ2-5; D might be TRBD1 or TRBD2, each matching 5 bases. The CDR3 extends over 15 amino acids. V shed 4 bases and J shed 1 base, with 14 bases lying between them. The germline CDR1 and CDR2 sequences are SGHNT and YYREEE (reference sequence). CDR3 bases: TGTGCCAGCAGCACCGGGACGGCGGCCCAAGAGACCCAGTACTTC. Its protein product is CASSTGTAAQETQYF.

V gene TRBV7-2 combines with J gene TRBJ2-7, with TRBD1 matching 11 bases. Germline V lookup: CDR1 SGHTA, CDR2 FQGNSA. The CDR3 loop spans 13 amino acids. The V segment lost 8 bases and the J segment 0 bases; nucleotides outside the gene matches: 0. The CDR3 DNA follows: TGTGCCAGCGGACAGGGGGCCTCCTACGAGCAGTACTTC. This gives the protein CASGQGASYEQYF.

The chain joins TRBV20-1 to TRBJ2-7; D is unresolved. Trimming shortened V by 2 bases and J by 3 bases, and 14 bases separated the two germline ends. The CDR3 covers 14 residues. Per germline, CDR1 DFQATT and CDR2 SNEGSKA (reference sequence). The DNA for the CDR3 is TGCAGTGCTAGAAGGGTAACCGAGAGCTACGAGCAGTACTTC. Amino acid sequence: CSARRVTESYEQYF.

This clonotype was recorded a few times. V is TRBV20-1 and J is TRBJ2-7, with D tentatively TRBD1 (6 bases). The CDR3 covers 14 residues. The germline V gene has CDR1 DFQATT and CDR2 SNEGSKA (reference sequence). This chain's CDR3 is CSVLPTGMLYEQYF. DNA for the CDR3: TGCAGCGTCTTGCCTACAGGGATGCTTTACGAGCAGTACTTC.